Below, 29 T cell receptor beta chains from the same sample are listed, as sequenced in a study of cytomegalovirus exposure and HLA in healthy donors. Clones were read by immunoSEQ multiplex PCR, and TCRdb kept only the in-frame ones, dropping some. This table has 220,000 or so clones, over 80% appearing once. Specimen: PBMCs. Every receptor here comes from a woman under 40 in good health and CMV-seropositive.

J is TRBJ2-7 and V is TRBV13, with D possibly TRBD1 on 5 matching bases. Germline CDR1 reads PRHDT; CDR2 reads FYEKMQ (reference sequence). Between the trimmed V and J ends, which lost 8 bases and 3 bases, there was a span of 11 bases. This CDR3 is 12 amino acids long. The CDR3 sequence: CASAQGSYEQYF. The DNA for the CDR3 is TGTGCCAGCGCCCAGGGAAGCTACGAGCAGTACTTC.

V is TRBV7-3 and J is TRBJ2-2, with D possibly matching TRBD1 (5 bases). The germline V and J ends were trimmed by 5 bases and 1 base, with 17 bases remaining between them. The CDR3 is 17 residues long. CDR1 is SGHTA, CDR2 FQGTGA, per germline. The CDR3 DNA sequence: TGTGCCAGCAGCCCTTTCAGCTGGCAGGGGAACACCGGGGAGCTGTTTTTT. Its translation is CASSPFSWQGNTGELFF. The variable domain in full, completed from reference TRBV7-3 and TRBJ2-2, reads GAGVSQTPSNKVTEKGKYVELRCDPISGHTALYWYRQSLGQGPEFLIYFQGTGAADDSGLPNDRFFAVRPEGSVSTLKIQRTERGDSAVYLCASSPFSWQGNTGELFFGEGSRLTVL.

There are a few counts of this clone. The chain couples TRBV27 to TRBJ1-5, with D maybe TRBD1 (5 bases). The CDR3 length is 12 residues. With 8 bases removed from V and 3 bases from J, the gap between germline ends came to 8 bases. Germline CDR1 is MNHEY and CDR2 is SMNVEV (reference sequence). CDR3 amino acids: CASGAFNQPQHF. The CDR3 DNA is TGTGCCAGCGGGGCATTCAATCAGCCCCAGCATTTT.

This sequence joins TRBV11-3 and TRBJ1-4, with 7 bases identical to TRBD1. Germline V CDR1 and CDR2: SGHNT, YENEEA. The V gene end was trimmed by 0 bases and the J gene end by 0 bases; junction bases not matched to a gene: 1. The CDR3 is 16 residues long. CDR3 amino acids: CASSLDQGATNEKLFF. DNA of the CDR3: TGTGCCAGCAGCTTAGACCAGGGGGCAACTAATGAAAAACTGTTTTTT.

This rearrangement joins TRBV6-5 to TRBJ1-2, with D perhaps matching TRBD1 (6 bases). CDR3 size: 13 residues. V lost 6 bases, J lost 8 bases, and 16 bases lay in between. Germline loops: CDR1 MNHEY, CDR2 SVGAGI. The CDR3: CASRALQGSGYTF. CDR3 in DNA: TGTGCCAGCAGGGCGCTTCAGGGGAGCGGCTACACCTTC.

This clone was detected only a few times. This chain links TRBV7-9 with TRBJ1-1; TRBD1 matches at 7 bases. The CDR3 is made up of 14 amino acids. Per germline, CDR1 SEHNR and CDR2 FQNEAQ (reference sequence). V gave up 5 bases and J gave up 7 bases; unmatched junction bases: 10. As DNA, the CDR3 is TGTGCCAGCAGCCCAAGGACAGGACCCCTTGAAGCTTTCTTT. Translation gives CASSPRTGPLEAFF.

The chain joins TRBV6-1 to TRBJ1-1; D is undetermined. Germline V lookup: CDR1 MNHNS, CDR2 SASEGT. V was cut by 0 bases and J by 8 bases, with 10 bases left in between. The CDR3 runs to 13 residues. The CDR3 loop reads CASSEAPYSEAFF. In nucleotides, the CDR3 is TGTGCCAGCAGTGAAGCGCCCTATTCCGAAGCTTTCTTT.

The chain has TRBV11-2 and TRBJ2-3; 11 nucleotides agree with TRBD2. Germline values: CDR1 SGHAT, CDR2 FQNNGV. The CDR3 sequence is 15 residues long. Unmatched junction bases numbered 2, after V lost 5 bases and J lost 1 base. The CDR3 DNA reads TGTGCCAGCAGCCCGGGACTAGCGGGCACAGATACGCAGTATTTT. Translation: CASSPGLAGTDTQYF. The variable domain in full, completed from reference TRBV11-2 and TRBJ2-3, reads EAGVAQSPRYKIIEKRQSVAFWCNPISGHATLYWYQQILGQGPKLLIQFQNNGVVDDSQLPKDRFSAERLKGVDSTLKIQPAKLEDSAVYLCASSPGLAGTDTQYFGPGTRLTVL.

In this sample, this clone turned up once. This chain uses TRBV6-1 with TRBJ1-2; D call uncertain. V was shortened by 8 bases and J by 0 bases, with 10 bases between the two germline ends. Germline loops: CDR1 MNHNS, CDR2 SASEGT. The CDR3 has 13 residues. The CDR3 loop is CASRGGANYGYTF. The CDR3 DNA reads TGTGCCAGCCGCGGAGGTGCTAACTATGGCTACACCTTC.

The CDR3 DNA reads TGTGCCAGTAGTATAGGCGGTGCTCAGCCCCAGCATTTT. Translated: CASSIGGAQPQHF. The chain combines TRBV19 with TRBJ1-5; D not certain. In germline, CDR1 is LNHDA, CDR2 SQIVND (reference sequence). This CDR3 has 13 residues. The V end lost 1 base, the J end lost 6 bases, and 7 bases lay between the germline ends.

The chain carries TRBV15 and TRBJ2-1; D is possibly TRBD1 (6 bases). Trimming pared 2 bases from V and 10 bases from J, leaving 12 bases between. CDR1 and CDR2 from the germline V gene are LNHNV and YYDKDF (reference sequence). There are 13 residues in the CDR3. CDR3 in DNA: TGTGCCACCAGCAGAAACAGGGTTGACGAGCAGTTCTTC. It is translated as CATSRNRVDEQFF.

This clone was seen just once. V is TRBV5-6 and J is TRBJ2-5; D may match TRBD1 or TRBD2 (5 bases each). The V and J ends lost 4 bases and 5 bases respectively, with 21 bases between them. The CDR3 totals 16 residues. Per the germline V gene, CDR1 is SGHDT and CDR2 is YYEEEE. CDR3: CASSLGLTWTEETQYF. CDR3 bases: TGTGCCAGCAGCCTGGGGCTGACATGGACTGAGGAGACCCAGTACTTC.

This clone was counted only a few times. J is TRBJ2-7 and V is TRBV7-6; the D is unclear. Trimming took 1 base from V and 2 from J, leaving 9 bases between them. The CDR3 runs to 14 residues. Germline CDR1 and CDR2: SGHVS and FNYEAQ. The CDR3 nucleotides read TGTGCCAGCAGCTTAGTAGGCAGCACCTACGAGCAGTACTTC. Translation: CASSLVGSTYEQYF.

The chain links TRBV18 to TRBJ2-1, with no clear D. CDR1 and CDR2 from the germline V gene are KGHSH and LQKENI. The CDR3 consists of 15 residues. The germline V and J ends were trimmed by 2 bases and 8 bases, with 16 bases remaining between them. The CDR3 nucleotides are TGTGCCAGCTCACCAAAGGACGGGTTAACCGATGAGCAGTTCTTC. It specifies CASSPKDGLTDEQFF.

This chain joins TRBV5-4 and TRBJ1-2; D may be TRBD1 (5 bases). V dropped 4 bases and J dropped 7 bases, with 14 bases sitting between them. The CDR3 runs 13 residues. CDR1 SGHNT and CDR2 YYREEE come from the germline V gene (reference sequence). In DNA, the CDR3 is TGTGCCAGCAGCCTAAATACCGGGGGTGGCTACACCTTC. This sequence encodes CASSLNTGGGYTF.

In this sample, this clone turned up a few times. The chain is built from TRBV27 and TRBJ2-7; 7 positions match TRBD1. CDR1 is MNHEY, CDR2 SMNVEV, per germline (reference sequence). The CDR3 is 13 residues long. J lost 7 bases, V lost 6 bases, and 9 bases had no gene match. The CDR3 coding sequence is TGTGCCAGCAGCCCTGGGACAGCCCCGGAGCAGTACTTC. Translating it yields CASSPGTAPEQYF.

The chain couples TRBV9 to TRBJ2-7; D is unclear. Germline assignment: CDR1 SGDLS and CDR2 YYNGEE. CDR3 size: 13 residues. Trimming shortened V by 2 bases and J by 3 bases, and 9 bases separated the two germline ends. DNA of the CDR3: TGTGCCAGCAGCGTCGGACCTAGCTACGAGCAGTACTTC. Translating gives CASSVGPSYEQYF.

The chain employs TRBV30 and TRBJ1-2, with 7 bases lining up with TRBD1. CDR3 length: 14 amino acids. CDR1 and CDR2 (germline): GTSNPN, SVGIG (reference sequence). V dropped 2 bases and J dropped 4; count of bases not matched to a gene: 7. The CDR3 is CAWSSTGASYGYTF. The DNA for the CDR3 is TGTGCCTGGAGTTCAACAGGGGCTAGCTATGGCTACACCTTC.

This clone appeared once. The CDR3 here is CASSLGDGPNYGYTF. In DNA, the CDR3 is TGCGCCAGCAGCTTGGGGGACGGCCCTAACTATGGCTACACCTTC. This chain joins TRBV5-1 and TRBJ1-2; D perhaps matches TRBD1 (5 bases). The CDR3 runs to 15 residues. Germline-derived CDR1 and CDR2 are SGHRS and YFSETQ. V was clipped by 0 bases and J by 0 bases, with 9 bases between them.

Comments on this clone: Other DNA sequences in this sample translate to the same CDR3. V usage is TRBV9 and J usage is TRBJ1-1; 9 bases match TRBD1. The CDR3 runs 14 residues. The V segment lost 3 bases and the J segment 1 base; nucleotides outside the gene matches: 1. Germline lookup yields CDR1 SGDLS and CDR2 YYNGEE. The CDR3 spells CASSETGGNTEAFF. CDR3 coding DNA: TGTGCCAGCAGCGAGACAGGGGGGAACACTGAAGCTTTCTTT.

This chain connects TRBV28 to TRBJ1-5, with D uncertain. Germline loops: CDR1 MDHEN, CDR2 SYDVKM. This CDR3 spans 17 amino acids. V was cut by 5 bases and J by 3 bases, with 20 bases left in between. CDR3 coding DNA: TGTGCCAGCAGTAGGCGCCTACCTTATAGCGTCAATCAGCCCCAGCATTTT. Its translation: CASSRRLPYSVNQPQHF.

This clone turned up a few times. The genes are TRBV21-1 and TRBJ1-2. TRBV21-1 is a pseudogene. This CDR3 has 14 residues. The CDR3 DNA reads TGTGCCAGCACCTGGACGGCCAACTCTTATGGCTACACCTTC. Protein: CASTWTANSYGYTF.

The chain joins TRBV27 to TRBJ1-2; TRBD1 aligns across 9 bases. The germline V gene encodes CDR1 MNHEY and CDR2 SMNVEV (reference sequence). This CDR3 contains 14 residues. J lost 7 bases, V lost 4 bases, and 7 bases had no gene match. CDR3 coding DNA: TGTGCCAGCAGTTACAGGGGGCTGGACCGTGGCTACACCTTC. Translating it yields CASSYRGLDRGYTF.

The V gene is TRBV6-5, the J gene TRBJ2-7; 7 positions match TRBD1. This CDR3 region has 14 residues. Germline lookup yields CDR1 MNHEY and CDR2 SVGAGI. With 2 bases clipped from V and 5 bases from J, the junction kept 6 bases outside the gene matches. The CDR3 region has the DNA TGTGCCAGCAGTTACGCAAAGGGGGCCCACGAGCAGTACTTC. Translating gives CASSYAKGAHEQYF.

This clone turned up a few times. The chain is built from TRBV9 and TRBJ2-7; TRBD2 agrees at 13 bases. Trimming took 3 bases from V and 1 from J; bases not matched to a gene: 4. This CDR3 has 16 amino acids. Germline V gene sequence: CDR1 SGDLS, CDR2 YYNGEE. In nucleotides, the CDR3 is TGTGCCAGCAGCGGACTAGCGGGAGGACCTTCCTACGAGCAGTACTTC. Residues: CASSGLAGGPSYEQYF. The full variable domain, with the rest looked up from reference TRBV9 and TRBJ2-7, is DSGVTQTPKHLITATGQRVTLRCSPRSGDLSVYWYQQSLDQGLQFLIQYYNGEERAKGNILERFSAQQFPDLHSELNLSSLELGDSALYFCASSGLAGGPSYEQYFGPGTRLTVT.

This rearrangement joins TRBV27 to TRBJ1-2; TRBD1 is a possible D gene (6 bases). Germline lookup yields CDR1 MNHEY and CDR2 SMNVEV (reference sequence). The V gene lost 7 bases and the J gene lost 3 bases, with 27 bases spanning the gap. This CDR3 contains 18 residues. The CDR3: CASTTQGPTGFGHYGYTF. CDR3 sequence (DNA): TGTGCCAGCACCACTCAGGGGCCGACAGGATTCGGGCACTATGGCTACACCTTC.

With regard to this clone: One end of the junction fails to match germline, which may point to a read error. The rearrangement uses TRBV6-5 and TRBJ2-2; D gene unclear. Per the germline V gene, CDR1 is MNHEY and CDR2 is SVGAGI. The length of the CDR3 is 15 residues. CDR3 DNA: TGTGCCAGCAATTACGCGACGGCGAACACCGGGGAGCTGTTTTTT. Its translation is CASNYATANTGELFF.

The V call is TRBV27, the J call TRBJ1-2; D not certain. V was pared by 3 bases and J by 5 bases, with 13 bases between. This CDR3 has 14 residues. Germline values: CDR1 MNHEY, CDR2 SMNVEV (reference sequence). CDR3 protein: CASSLGGLPYGYTF. The CDR3 DNA reads TGTGCCAGCAGTTTGGGAGGCCTCCCGTATGGCTACACCTTC.

V is TRBV7-9 and J is TRBJ2-1; 8 positions match TRBD2. This CDR3 is 19 amino acids long. Germline CDR1 is SEHNR and CDR2 is FQNEAQ (reference sequence). V was clipped by 4 bases and J by 0 bases; unmatched bases: 14. CDR3: CASSSGGTQTSHSYNEQFF. The CDR3 DNA follows: TGTGCCAGCAGCTCGGGAGGGACACAAACAAGCCACTCCTACAATGAGCAGTTCTTC.